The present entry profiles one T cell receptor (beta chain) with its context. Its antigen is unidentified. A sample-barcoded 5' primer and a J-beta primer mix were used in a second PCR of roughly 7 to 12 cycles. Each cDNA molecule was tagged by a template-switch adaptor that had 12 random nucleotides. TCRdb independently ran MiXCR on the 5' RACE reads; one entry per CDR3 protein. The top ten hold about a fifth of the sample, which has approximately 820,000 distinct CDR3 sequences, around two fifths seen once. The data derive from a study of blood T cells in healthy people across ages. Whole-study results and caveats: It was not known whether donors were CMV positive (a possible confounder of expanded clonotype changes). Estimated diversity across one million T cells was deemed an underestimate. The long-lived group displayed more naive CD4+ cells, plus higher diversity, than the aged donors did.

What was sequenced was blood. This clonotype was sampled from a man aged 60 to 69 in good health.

The CDR3 loop reads CASSSGNPNTGELFF. The CDR3 nucleotides read TGCGCCAGCAGCTCAGGAAACCCGAACACCGGGGAGCTGTTTTTT. J is TRBJ2-2 and V is TRBV5-1; D not resolved. The CDR3 covers 15 residues. Germline CDR1 reads SGHRS; CDR2 reads YFSETQ. V lost 3 bases to trimming and J lost 0 bases, with 9 bases between them.